What follows is one TCR beta chain and its context. Its antigen remains unidentified. This CDR3 is built from 17 residues. Germline V lookup: CDR1 SGHTA, CDR2 FQGNSA. Losses at the gene ends were 6 bases for V and 1 base for J; bases not matched to a gene: 10. The data stem from a study of post-analysis software for immune sequencing data. At the level of the study: Both relapsing-remitting and secondary progressive multiple sclerosis featured among the disease courses, as did progressive-relapsing multiple sclerosis.

Study outcomes and limitations: Among multiple sclerosis patients, normalized Chao1 diversity was significantly below that of controls. Strong co-clustering by F measure was seen for same-batch samples. About five TRBV segments, including TRBV5-6, TRBV5-1 and TRBV20-1, were more frequent in patients than controls.

Included in the TCR beta cDNA libraries were unique molecular identifiers. T cells numbering about 0.95 to 10 million yielded roughly 0.5 million cDNA molecules. TCRdb independently ran MiXCR on the PCR reads; one entry per CDR3 protein. Among some 700,000 distinct CDR3 sequences listed, 59% were seen once. This chain connects TRBV7-2 to TRBJ2-3; 10 nucleotides agree with TRBD2. The clonotype was recovered from a girl between 2 and 10 years old with multiple sclerosis. Sequencing input: blood. Written as DNA, the CDR3 is TGTGCCAGCAGATTGCAGAGCGGGGGGGCGGGCACAGATACGCAGTATTTT. It specifies CASRLQSGGAGTDTQYF.